The present entry profiles one T cell receptor beta chain with its context. What it recognizes is unknown. The entry originates in a study of cytomegalovirus exposure and HLA in healthy donors. The study, taken as a whole, reports: In a later analysis, around 18,000 TCR beta sequences were associated with HLA alleles at 0.05 false discovery rate.

60 Vbeta and 13 Jbeta primers were used in PCR. Here immunoSEQ multiplex PCR was the method, and the copy in TCRdb shows in-frame clones only, minus some. This table holds 63,000 or so clones, roughly 72% found once. This receptor was identified in a woman aged 25 to 39 in good health and CMV-seropositive. Specimen: PBMCs.

For the CDR3, the DNA is TGTGCCAGCAGTCCCCCCCTGACAATCTACGAGCAGTACTTC. Amino acids: CASSPPLTIYEQYF. The chain recombines TRBV28 with TRBJ2-7; D gene uncertain. The CDR3 totals 14 residues. Germline V gives CDR1 MDHEN, CDR2 SYDVKM. Between the trimmed V and J ends, which lost 5 bases and 3 bases, there was a span of 14 bases.